This TCR beta chain was sequenced in a study of T cell repertoires in breast cancer. Study-level background: The 20 to 25 tumors were mostly ER+/PR+. Study-wide results and caveats: Some 20 TCR pairs recurred across seven or more tumors but rarely in control blood. Discarding singleton TCRs may have missed genuine antitumor clones.

Unpaired genes were suppressed by blocking oligonucleotides during a second nested PCR. TCRdb fed the emulsion pairing reads into MiXCR, producing one record per CDR3 protein. The sample holds some 37,000 distinct CDR3 sequences, over 40% seen once. CDR1 is SGHRS, CDR2 YFSETQ, per germline. This CDR3 region has 15 residues. J was trimmed by 7 bases and V by 4 bases; bases with no gene match: 7. This clonotype was found a few times. Its antigen is not identified. Paired alpha-beta TCRs of CD8+ T cells were analyzed by expanded emulsion RT-PCR. Sequencing used CD8+ T cells. The V call is TRBV5-1, the J call TRBJ1-6; 8 positions match TRBD1. This receptor was obtained from a pool of human donors with breast cancer or a healthy control (not recorded which). The CDR3 spells CASSLRQGANSPLHF. The DNA of the CDR3 is TGCGCCAGCAGCCTCCGTCAGGGGGCAAATTCACCCCTCCACTTT.